What follows are 6 T cell receptor beta chains derived from one specimen sequenced in a study of shared clonotypes between healthy human individuals. Here immunoSEQ multiplex PCR was the method, and the copy in TCRdb shows in-frame clones only, minus some. The sample has approximately 2.5 million clones, approximately 94% seen once. The sequenced sample was naive CD4+ T cells from PBMCs. Subset defined: CD45RA+ positively selected. The receptors originated from a man aged 18 to 30 in good health. Some clones in this sample may be carry-over from other donors' samples.

DNA for the CDR3: TGCGCCAGCAGCCAAGATGCGGGGACAGCTGAAGCTTTCTTT. It is translated as CASSQDAGTAEAFF. The V and J genes are TRBV4-3 and TRBJ1-1; 7 nucleotides line up with TRBD1. Unmatched junction bases numbered 4, after V lost 0 bases and J lost 6 bases. The length of the CDR3 is 14 residues. The germline V gene encodes CDR1 LGHNA and CDR2 YSLEER.

The chain employs TRBV28 and TRBJ2-1, with D perhaps matching TRBD2 (5 bases). The V end was cut by 3 bases, the J end by 7 bases, with 10 bases between. Germline-derived CDR1 and CDR2 are MDHEN and SYDVKM. The CDR3 loop spans 13 amino acids. The CDR3 sequence is CASSFRSGNEQFF. The CDR3 coding sequence is TGTGCCAGCAGTTTCCGCTCGGGGAATGAGCAGTTCTTC.

The chain is built from TRBV2 and TRBJ2-1, with 12 bases identical to TRBD2. This CDR3 contains 15 residues. V lost 6 bases to trimming and J lost 6 bases; unmatched junction nucleotides: 6. CDR1 and CDR2 from the germline V gene are SNHLY and FYNNEI. The CDR3 sequence is CASRVLAGGGNEQFF. Here the CDR3 DNA reads TGTGCCAGCAGAGTACTAGCGGGAGGCGGCAATGAGCAGTTCTTC.

The rearrangement joins TRBV5-1 to TRBJ2-3, with 14 nucleotides matching TRBD2. CDR1 is SGHRS and CDR2 is YFSETQ in the germline V gene. The CDR3 is made up of 16 amino acids. Trimming took 4 bases from V and 4 from J; bases not matched to a gene: 5. CDR3 residues: CASSPRLAGGADTQYF. The DNA of the CDR3 is TGCGCCAGCAGCCCGAGACTAGCGGGAGGGGCAGATACGCAGTATTTT.

The chain couples TRBV6-5 to TRBJ2-1, with a tentative D call TRBD2 (5 bases). Germline values: CDR1 MNHEY, CDR2 SVGAGI. The CDR3 spans 13 residues. The V end was cut by 11 bases, the J end by 0 bases, with 11 bases between. The CDR3: CAARVSSYNEQFF. The CDR3 nucleotides are TGTGCCGCGCGGGTTAGCTCCTACAATGAGCAGTTCTTC.

The chain uses TRBV7-2 and TRBJ2-1, with 11 bases aligning to TRBD2. Germline V CDR1 and CDR2: SGHTA, FQGNSA. Trimming took 4 bases from V and 4 from J; bases not matched to a gene: 3. This CDR3 is 15 amino acids long. The CDR3 nucleotides are TGTGCCAGCAGCTCGGGACTAGCGGAGTACAATGAGCAGTTCTTC. Translated, it gives CASSSGLAEYNEQFF.